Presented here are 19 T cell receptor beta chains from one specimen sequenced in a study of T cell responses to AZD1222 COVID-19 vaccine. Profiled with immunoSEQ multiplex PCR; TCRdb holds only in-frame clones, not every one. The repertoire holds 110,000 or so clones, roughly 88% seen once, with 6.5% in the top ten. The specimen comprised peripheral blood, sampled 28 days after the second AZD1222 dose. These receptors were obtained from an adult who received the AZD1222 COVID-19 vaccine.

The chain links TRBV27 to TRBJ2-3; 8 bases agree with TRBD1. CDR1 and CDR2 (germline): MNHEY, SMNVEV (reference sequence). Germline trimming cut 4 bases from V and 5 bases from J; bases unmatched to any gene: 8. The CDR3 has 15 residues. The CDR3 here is CASSSAGGGGDTQYF. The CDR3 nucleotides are TGTGCCAGCAGTTCCGCAGGGGGCGGTGGAGATACGCAGTATTTT.

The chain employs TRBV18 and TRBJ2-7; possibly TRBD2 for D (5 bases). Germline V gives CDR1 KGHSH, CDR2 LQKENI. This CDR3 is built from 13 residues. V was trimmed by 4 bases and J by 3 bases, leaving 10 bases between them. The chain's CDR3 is CASSQTEGYEQYF. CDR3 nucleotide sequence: TGTGCCAGCTCACAAACAGAGGGCTACGAGCAGTACTTC.

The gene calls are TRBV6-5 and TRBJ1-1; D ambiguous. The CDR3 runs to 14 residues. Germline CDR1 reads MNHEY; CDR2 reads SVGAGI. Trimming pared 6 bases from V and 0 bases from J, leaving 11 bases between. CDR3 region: CASRLTSMNTEAFF. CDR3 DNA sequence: TGTGCCAGCAGGTTGACAAGCATGAACACTGAAGCTTTCTTT.

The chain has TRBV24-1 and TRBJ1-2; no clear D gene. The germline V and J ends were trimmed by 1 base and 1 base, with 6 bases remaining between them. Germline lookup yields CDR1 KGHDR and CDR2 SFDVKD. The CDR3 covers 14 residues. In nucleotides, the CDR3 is TGTGCCACCAGTGATTTCGGCAGTAACTATGGCTACACCTTC. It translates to CATSDFGSNYGYTF.

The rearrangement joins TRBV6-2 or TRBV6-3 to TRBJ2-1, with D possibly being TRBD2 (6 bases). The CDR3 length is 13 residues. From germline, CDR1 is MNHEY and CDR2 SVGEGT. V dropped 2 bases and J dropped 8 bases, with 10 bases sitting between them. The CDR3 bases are TGTGCCAGCAGTTACCCAGCGGGCGATGAGCAGTTCTTC. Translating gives CASSYPAGDEQFF.

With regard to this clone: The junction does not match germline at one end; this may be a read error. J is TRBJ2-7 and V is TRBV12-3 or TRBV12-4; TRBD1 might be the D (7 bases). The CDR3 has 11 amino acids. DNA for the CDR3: TGTGCCAGCAGTTTGGGGGGACAGACCCACTTC. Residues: CASSLGGQTHF.

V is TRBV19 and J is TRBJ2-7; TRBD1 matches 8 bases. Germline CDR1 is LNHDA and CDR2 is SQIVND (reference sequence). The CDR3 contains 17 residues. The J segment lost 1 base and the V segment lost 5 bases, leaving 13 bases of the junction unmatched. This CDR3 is CASSFALSGTGSYEQYF. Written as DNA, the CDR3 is TGTGCCAGTAGTTTCGCCCTTAGTGGGACAGGTTCCTACGAGCAGTACTTC.

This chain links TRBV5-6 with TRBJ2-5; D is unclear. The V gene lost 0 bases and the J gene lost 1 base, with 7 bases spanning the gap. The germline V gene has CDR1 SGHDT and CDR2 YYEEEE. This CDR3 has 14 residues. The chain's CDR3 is CASSLAKFQETQYF. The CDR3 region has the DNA TGTGCCAGCAGCTTGGCCAAGTTCCAAGAGACCCAGTACTTC. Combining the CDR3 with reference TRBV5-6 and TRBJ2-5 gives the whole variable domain DAGVTQSPTHLIKTRGQQVTLRCSPKSGHDTVSWYQQALGQGPQFIFQYYEEEERQRGNFPDRFSGHQFPNYSSELNVNALLLGDSALYLCASSLAKFQETQYFGPGTRLLVL.

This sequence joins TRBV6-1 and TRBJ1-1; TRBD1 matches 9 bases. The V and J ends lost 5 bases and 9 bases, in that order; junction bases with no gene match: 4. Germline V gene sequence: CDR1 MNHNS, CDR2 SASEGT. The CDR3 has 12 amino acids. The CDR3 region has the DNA TGTGCCAGCAGTTTACAGGGGGCTAAAGCTTTCTTT. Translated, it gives CASSLQGAKAFF.

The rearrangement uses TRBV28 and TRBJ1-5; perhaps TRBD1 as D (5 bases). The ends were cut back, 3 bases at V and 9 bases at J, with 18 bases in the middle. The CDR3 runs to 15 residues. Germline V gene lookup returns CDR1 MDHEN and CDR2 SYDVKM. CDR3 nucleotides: TGTGCCAGCAGTTTTGATGGGACCGGGTGGAGGCCCCAGCATTTT. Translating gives CASSFDGTGWRPQHF. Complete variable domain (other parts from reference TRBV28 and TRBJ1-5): DVKVTQSSRYLVKRTGEKVFLECVQDMDHENMFWYRQDPGLGLRLIYFSYDVKMKEKGDIPEGYSVSREKKERFSLILESASTNQTSMYLCASSFDGTGWRPQHFGDGTRLSIL.

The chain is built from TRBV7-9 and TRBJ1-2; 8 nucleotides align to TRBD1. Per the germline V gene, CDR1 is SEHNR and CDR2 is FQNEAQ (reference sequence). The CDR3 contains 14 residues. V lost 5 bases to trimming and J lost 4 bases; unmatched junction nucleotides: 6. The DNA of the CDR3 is TGTGCCAGCAGCCCGGGACAGGCGACCTATGGCTACACCTTC. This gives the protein CASSPGQATYGYTF.

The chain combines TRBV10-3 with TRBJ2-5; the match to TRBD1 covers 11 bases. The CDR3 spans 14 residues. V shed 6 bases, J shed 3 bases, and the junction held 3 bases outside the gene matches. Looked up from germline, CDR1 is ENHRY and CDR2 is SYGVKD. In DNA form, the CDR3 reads TGTGCCATCAGGGGACAGGGGGGCGAAGAGACCCAGTACTTC. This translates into CAIRGQGGEETQYF.

The CDR3 reads CASSQDAPGQGGEKLFF. DNA of the CDR3: TGCGCCAGCAGCCAAGACGCACCGGGACAGGGCGGGGAAAAACTGTTTTTT. The genes are TRBV4-3 and TRBJ1-4; TRBD1 matches 9 bases. This CDR3 is 17 amino acids long. J was trimmed by 8 bases and V by 0 bases; bases with no gene match: 10. Germline CDR1 is LGHNA and CDR2 is YSLEER.

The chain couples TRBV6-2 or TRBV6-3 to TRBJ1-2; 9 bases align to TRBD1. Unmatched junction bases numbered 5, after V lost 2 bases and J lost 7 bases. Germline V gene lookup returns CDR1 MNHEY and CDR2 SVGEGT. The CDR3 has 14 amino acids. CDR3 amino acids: CASSYQDRGGGYTF. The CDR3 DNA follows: TGTGCCAGCAGTTACCAGGACAGGGGAGGTGGCTACACCTTC.

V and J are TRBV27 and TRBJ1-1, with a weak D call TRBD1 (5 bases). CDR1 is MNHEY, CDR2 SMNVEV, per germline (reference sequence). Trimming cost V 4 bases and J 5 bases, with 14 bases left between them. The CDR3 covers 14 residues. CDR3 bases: TGTGCCAGCAGTTATAGGTTCGGGGGAACTGAAGCTTTCTTT. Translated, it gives CASSYRFGGTEAFF.

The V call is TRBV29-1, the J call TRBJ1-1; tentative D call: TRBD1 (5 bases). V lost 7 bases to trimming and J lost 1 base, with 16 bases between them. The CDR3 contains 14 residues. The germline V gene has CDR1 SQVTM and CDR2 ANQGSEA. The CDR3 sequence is CSAGTGTANTEAFF. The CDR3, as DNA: TGCAGCGCGGGTACCGGGACGGCGAACACTGAAGCTTTCTTT.

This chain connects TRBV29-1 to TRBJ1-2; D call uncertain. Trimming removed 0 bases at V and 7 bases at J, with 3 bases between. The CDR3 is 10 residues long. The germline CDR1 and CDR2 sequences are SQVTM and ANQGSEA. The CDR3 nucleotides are TGCAGCGTTGAAGAACGTGGCTACACCTTC. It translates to CSVEERGYTF.

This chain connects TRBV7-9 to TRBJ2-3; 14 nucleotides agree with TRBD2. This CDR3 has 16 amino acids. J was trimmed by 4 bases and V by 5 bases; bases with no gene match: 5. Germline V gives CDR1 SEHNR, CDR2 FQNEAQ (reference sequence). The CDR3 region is CASSLGTSGGADTQYF. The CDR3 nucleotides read TGTGCCAGCAGCCTCGGGACTAGCGGGGGAGCAGATACGCAGTATTTT.

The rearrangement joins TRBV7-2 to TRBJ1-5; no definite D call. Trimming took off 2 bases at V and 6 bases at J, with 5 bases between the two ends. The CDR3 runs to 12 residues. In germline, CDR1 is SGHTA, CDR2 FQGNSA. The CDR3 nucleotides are TGTGCCAGCAGCTTATTGTCTCAGCCCCAGCATTTT. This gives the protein CASSLLSQPQHF.